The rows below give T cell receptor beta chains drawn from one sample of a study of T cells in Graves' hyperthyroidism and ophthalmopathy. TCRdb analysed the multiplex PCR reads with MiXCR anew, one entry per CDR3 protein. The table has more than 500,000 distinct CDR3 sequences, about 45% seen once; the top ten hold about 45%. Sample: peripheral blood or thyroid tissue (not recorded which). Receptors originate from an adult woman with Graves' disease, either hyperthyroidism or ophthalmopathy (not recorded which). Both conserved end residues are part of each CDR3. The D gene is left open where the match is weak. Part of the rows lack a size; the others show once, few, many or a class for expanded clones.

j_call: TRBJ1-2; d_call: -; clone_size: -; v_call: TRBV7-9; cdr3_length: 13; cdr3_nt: TGTGCCAGCAGCTTACGTGATATGCTTGGCTACACCTTC; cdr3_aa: CASSLRDMLGYTF
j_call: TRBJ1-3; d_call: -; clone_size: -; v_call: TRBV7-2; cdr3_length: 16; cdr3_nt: TGTGCCAGCAGCTTAGCGGGGGGCGTCTCTGGAAACACCATATATTTT; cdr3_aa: CASSLAGGVSGNTIYF
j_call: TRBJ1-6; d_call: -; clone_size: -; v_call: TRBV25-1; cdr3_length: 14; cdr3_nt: TGTGCCAGCAGTCCCCAGGACAGAAATTCACCCCTCCACTTT; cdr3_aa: CASSPQDRNSPLHF
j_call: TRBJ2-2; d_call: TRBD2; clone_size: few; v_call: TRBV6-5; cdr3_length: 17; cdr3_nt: TGTGCCAGCAGCCCAACTTCAGCGGGAACCAACACCGGGGAGCTGTTTTTT; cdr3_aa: CASSPTSAGTNTGELFF
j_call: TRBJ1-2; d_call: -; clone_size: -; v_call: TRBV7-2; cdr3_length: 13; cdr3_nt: TGTGCCAGCAGCGCAGGGGTTACCTATGGCTACACCTTC; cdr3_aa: CASSAGVTYGYTF
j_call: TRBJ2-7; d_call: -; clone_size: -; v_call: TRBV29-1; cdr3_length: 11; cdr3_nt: TGCAGCCAAGAAGACCAGGGCGAGCAGTACTTC; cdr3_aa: CSQEDQGEQYF
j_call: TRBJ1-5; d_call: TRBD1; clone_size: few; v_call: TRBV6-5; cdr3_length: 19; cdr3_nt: TGTGCCAGCAAGAGGGGACCGGGACAGGGACTTTATAGCAATCAGCCCCAGCATTTT; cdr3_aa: CASKRGPGQGLYSNQPQHF
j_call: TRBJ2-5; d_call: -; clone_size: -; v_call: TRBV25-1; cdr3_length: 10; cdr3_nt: TGTGCCGGGGGGAGAGAGACCCAGTACTTC; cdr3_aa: CAGGRETQYF
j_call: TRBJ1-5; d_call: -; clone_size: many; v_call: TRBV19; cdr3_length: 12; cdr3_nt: TGTGCCAGTAGTATGGGTGTAGGGCCCCAGCATTTT; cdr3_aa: CASSMGVGPQHF
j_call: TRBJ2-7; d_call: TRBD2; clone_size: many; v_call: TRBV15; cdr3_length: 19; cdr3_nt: TGTGCCACCAGCAGAGCAGGGACTAGCGGTTACTACAGCTCCTACGAGCAGTACTTC; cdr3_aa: CATSRAGTSGYYSSYEQYF
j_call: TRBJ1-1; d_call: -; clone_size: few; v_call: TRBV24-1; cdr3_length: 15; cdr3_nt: TGTGCCACCAGTGATTCCCTGGGGAAGAACACTGAAGCTTTCTTT; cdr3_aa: CATSDSLGKNTEAFF
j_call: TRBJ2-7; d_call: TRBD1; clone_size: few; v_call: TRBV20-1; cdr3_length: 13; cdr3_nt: TGCAGTGCTAGACGGGACAGAGGCTACGAGCAGTACTTC; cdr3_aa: CSARRDRGYEQYF
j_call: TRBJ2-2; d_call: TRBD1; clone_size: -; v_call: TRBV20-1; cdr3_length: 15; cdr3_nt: TGCAGTGCTAGCCAGGACAGGAGTGACACCGGGGAGCTGTTTTTT; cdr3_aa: CSASQDRSDTGELFF
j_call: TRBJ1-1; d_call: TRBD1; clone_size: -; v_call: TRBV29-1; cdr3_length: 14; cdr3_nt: TGCAGCGTTGAAATTGCGACAGGGGCATCTGAAGCTTTCTTT; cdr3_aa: CSVEIATGASEAFF
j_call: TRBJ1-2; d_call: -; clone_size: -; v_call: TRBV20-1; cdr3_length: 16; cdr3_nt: TGCAGTGCTATGACCGTGAACACTTCCGGGGACGATGGCTACACCTTC; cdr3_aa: CSAMTVNTSGDDGYTF
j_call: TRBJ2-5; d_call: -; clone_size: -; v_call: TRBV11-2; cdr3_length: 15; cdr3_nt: TGTGCCAGCAGCCCAAGTTGGGTAGGGCCTGAGACCCAGTACTTC; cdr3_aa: CASSPSWVGPETQYF
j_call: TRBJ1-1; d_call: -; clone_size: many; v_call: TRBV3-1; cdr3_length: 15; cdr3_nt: TGTGCCAGCAGCCCAAGTGTGGGGGCGTACACTGAAGCTTTCTTT; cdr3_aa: CASSPSVGAYTEAFF
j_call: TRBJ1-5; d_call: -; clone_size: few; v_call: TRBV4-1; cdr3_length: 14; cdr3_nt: TGCGCCAGCAGCCAAGATCCTGGGGGGCAGCCCCAGCATTTT; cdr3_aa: CASSQDPGGQPQHF
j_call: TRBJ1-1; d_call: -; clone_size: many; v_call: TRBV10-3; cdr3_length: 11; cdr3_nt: TGTGCCTCCTCGTGGAACACTGAAGCTTTCTTT; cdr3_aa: CASSWNTEAFF
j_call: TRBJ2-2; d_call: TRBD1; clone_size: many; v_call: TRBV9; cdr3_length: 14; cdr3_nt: TGTGCCAGCAGCGTAGAGGACAGGGCAGGGGAGCTGTTTTTT; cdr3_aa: CASSVEDRAGELFF
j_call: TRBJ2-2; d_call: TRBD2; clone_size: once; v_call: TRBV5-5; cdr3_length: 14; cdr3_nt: TGTGCCAGCAGCTCGAACGGGGGGGGCGGGGAGCTGTTTTTT; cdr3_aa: CASSSNGGGGELFF
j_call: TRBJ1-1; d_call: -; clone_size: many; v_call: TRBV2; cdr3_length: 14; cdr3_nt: TGTGCCAGCACCGCCGTAGCAGGGAACACTGAAGCTTTCTTT; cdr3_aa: CASTAVAGNTEAFF
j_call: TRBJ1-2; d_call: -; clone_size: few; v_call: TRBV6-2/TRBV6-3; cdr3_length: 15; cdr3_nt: TGTGCCAGCAGTTACGTTGCAGGAGTTAACTATGGCTACACCTTC; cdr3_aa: CASSYVAGVNYGYTF
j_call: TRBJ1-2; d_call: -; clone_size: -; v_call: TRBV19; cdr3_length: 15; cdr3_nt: TGTGCCAGTAGCGACAGCCAGATGGGACTCTATGGCTACACCTTC; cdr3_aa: CASSDSQMGLYGYTF
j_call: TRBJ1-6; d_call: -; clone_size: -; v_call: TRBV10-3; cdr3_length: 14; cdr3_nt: TGTGCCATCGGGGCGGGGGGCCAACGTTCACCCCTCCACTTT; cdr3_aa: CAIGAGGQRSPLHF
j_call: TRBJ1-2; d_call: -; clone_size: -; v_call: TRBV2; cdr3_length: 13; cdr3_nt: TGTGCCAGCGAGGAGGGGCTATCGGGTGGCTACACCTTC; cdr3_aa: CASEEGLSGGYTF
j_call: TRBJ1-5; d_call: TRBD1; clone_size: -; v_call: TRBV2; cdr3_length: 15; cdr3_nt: TGTGCCAGCAGTACAGGGGGGGGGAGCAATCAGCCCCAGCATTTT; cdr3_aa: CASSTGGGSNQPQHF
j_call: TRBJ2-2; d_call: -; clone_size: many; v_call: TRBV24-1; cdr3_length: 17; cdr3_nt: TGTGCCACCAGGGGGGGCAGGGACGCTCTGAACACCGGGGAGCTGTTTTTT; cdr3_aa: CATRGGRDALNTGELFF
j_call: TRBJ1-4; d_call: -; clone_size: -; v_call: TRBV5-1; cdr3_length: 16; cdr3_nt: TGCGCCAGCAGCTTAGGGCGGCCTTCCTTCAATGAAAAACTGTTTTTT; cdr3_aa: CASSLGRPSFNEKLFF
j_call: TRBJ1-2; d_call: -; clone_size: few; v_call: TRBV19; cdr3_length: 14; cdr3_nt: TGTGCCAGTAGTACCCCTCGGGGGCTGGATGGCTACACCTTC; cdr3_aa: CASSTPRGLDGYTF
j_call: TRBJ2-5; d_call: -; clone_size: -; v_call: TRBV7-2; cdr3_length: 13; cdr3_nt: TGTGCCAGCAGGTGGGCACGAGAAGAGACCCAGTACTTC; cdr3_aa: CASRWAREETQYF
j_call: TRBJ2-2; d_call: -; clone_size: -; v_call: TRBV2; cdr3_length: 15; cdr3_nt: TGTGCCAGCAGGCAACAGGGAATAGGGACTGGGGAGCTGTTTTTT; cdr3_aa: CASRQQGIGTGELFF
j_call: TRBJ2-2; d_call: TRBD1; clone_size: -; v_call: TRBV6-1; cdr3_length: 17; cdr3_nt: TGTGCCAGCAGTGCACAGGGGACCTCTGGAAACACCGGGGAGCTGTTTTTT; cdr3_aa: CASSAQGTSGNTGELFF
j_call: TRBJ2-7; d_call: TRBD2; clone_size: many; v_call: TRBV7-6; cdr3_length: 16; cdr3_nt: TGTGCCAGCAGCTCAAAACTAGCGGGAGGCGCCTACGAGCAGTACTTC; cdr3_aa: CASSSKLAGGAYEQYF
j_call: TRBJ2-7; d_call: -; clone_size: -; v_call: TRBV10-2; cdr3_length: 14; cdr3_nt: TGCGCCAGCAGTGAGCCAAGGGGGAGCAACGAGCAGTACTTC; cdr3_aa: CASSEPRGSNEQYF
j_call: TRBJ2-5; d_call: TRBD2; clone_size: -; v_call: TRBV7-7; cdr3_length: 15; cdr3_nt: TGTGCTAGCAGCCCCCAGGGAGGGAGTCAAGAGACCCAGTACTTC; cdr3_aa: CASSPQGGSQETQYF
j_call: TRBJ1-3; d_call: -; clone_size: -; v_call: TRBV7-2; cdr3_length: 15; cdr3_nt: TGTGCCAGCAGCATGGATGTGTACTCTGGAAACACCATATATTTT; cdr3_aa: CASSMDVYSGNTIYF
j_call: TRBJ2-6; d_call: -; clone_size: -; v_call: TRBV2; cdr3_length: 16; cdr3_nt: TGTGCCAGCAGTGGGTCCGCTATCTCTGGGGCCAACGTCCTGACTTTC; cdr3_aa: CASSGSAISGANVLTF
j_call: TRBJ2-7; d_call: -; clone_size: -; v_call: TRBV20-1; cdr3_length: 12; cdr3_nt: TGCAGTGCAGGAGGGGGCAGATACGAGCAGTACTTC; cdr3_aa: CSAGGGRYEQYF
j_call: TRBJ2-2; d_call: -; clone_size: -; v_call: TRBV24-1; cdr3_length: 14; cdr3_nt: TGTGCCACCAGTTTACGGGCGAACACCGGGGAGCTGTTTTTT; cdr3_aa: CATSLRANTGELFF
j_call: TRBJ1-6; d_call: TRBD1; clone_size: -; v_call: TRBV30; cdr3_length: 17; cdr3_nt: TGTGCCTGGAGGGCGGACAGGGAAACTCTAGCGGGTTCACCCCTCCACTTT; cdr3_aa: CAWRADRETLAGSPLHF
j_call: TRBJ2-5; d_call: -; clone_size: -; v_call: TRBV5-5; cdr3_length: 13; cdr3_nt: TGTGCCAGCGGACGGGAGTGGCAAGAGACCCAGTACTTC; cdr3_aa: CASGREWQETQYF
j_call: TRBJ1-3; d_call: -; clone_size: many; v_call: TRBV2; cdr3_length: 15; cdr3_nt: TGTGCCAGCAGTGTCGGGACCCGCTCTGGAAACACCATATATTTT; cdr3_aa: CASSVGTRSGNTIYF
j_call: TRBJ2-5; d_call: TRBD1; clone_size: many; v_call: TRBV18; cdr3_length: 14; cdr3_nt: TGTGCCAGCTCACCTACAGGGGATGCGGAGACCCAGTACTTC; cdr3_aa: CASSPTGDAETQYF